This entry describes one T cell receptor beta chain. This sample is drawn from a study of blood T cell repertoires in COVID-19. Profiled with immunoSEQ multiplex PCR; TCRdb holds only in-frame clones, not every one. The data show more than 350,000 clones, with 70% to 90% seen just once and 1.4% to 1.5% held by the top ten. CDR3 length: 15 amino acids. Germline-derived CDR1 and CDR2 are MNHEY and SVGAGI. The V gene lost 2 bases and the J gene lost 6 bases, with 13 bases spanning the gap. The origin of this receptor is a woman aged 18-35 years who had been exposed to COVID-19. Input material: PBMCs or T cells enriched from blood (not recorded which). The rearrangement joins TRBV6-5 to TRBJ1-4; the D gene is possibly TRBD1 (5 bases). The CDR3 here is CASSYVAGLDEKLFF. The CDR3 region has the DNA TGTGCCAGCAGTTACGTCGCAGGGTTGGATGAAAAACTGTTTTTT.